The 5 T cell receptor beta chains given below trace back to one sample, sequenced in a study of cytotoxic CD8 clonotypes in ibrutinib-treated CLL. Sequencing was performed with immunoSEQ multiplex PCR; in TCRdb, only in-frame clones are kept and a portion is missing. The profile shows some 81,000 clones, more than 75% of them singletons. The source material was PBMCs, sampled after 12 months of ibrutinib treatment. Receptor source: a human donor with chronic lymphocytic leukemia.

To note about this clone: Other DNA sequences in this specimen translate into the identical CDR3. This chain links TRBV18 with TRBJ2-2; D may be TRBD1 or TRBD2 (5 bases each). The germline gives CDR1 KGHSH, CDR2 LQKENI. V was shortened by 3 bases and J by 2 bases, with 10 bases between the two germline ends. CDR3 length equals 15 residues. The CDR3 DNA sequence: TGTGCCAGCTCACCCGGGACGGTCAACACCGGGGAGCTGTTTTTT. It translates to CASSPGTVNTGELFF.

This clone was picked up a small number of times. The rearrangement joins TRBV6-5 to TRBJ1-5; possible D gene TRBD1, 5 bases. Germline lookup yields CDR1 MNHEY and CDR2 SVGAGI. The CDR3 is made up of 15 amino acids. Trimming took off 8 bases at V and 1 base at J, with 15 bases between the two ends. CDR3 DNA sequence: TGTGCCAGCGGAACCGACAGCACGAGCAATCAGCCCCAGCATTTT. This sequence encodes CASGTDSTSNQPQHF.

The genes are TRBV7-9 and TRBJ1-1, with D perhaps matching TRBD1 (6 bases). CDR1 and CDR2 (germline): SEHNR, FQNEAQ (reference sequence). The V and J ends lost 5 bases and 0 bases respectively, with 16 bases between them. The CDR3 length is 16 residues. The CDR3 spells CASSPTRTAVNTEAFF. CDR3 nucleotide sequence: TGTGCCAGCAGCCCAACCCGGACAGCGGTGAACACTGAAGCTTTCTTT.

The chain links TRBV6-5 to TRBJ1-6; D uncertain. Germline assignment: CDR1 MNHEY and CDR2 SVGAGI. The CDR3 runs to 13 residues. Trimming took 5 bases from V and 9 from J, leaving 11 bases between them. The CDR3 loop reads CASSRTIGSPLHF. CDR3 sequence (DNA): TGTGCCAGCAGTAGGACCATAGGTTCACCCCTCCACTTT.

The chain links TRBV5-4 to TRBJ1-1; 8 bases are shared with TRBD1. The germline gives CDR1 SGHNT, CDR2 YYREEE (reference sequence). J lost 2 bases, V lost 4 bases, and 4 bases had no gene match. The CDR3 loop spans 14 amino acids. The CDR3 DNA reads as TGTGCCAGCAGCCGGGGACAGGCAAACACTGAAGCTTTCTTT. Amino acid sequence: CASSRGQANTEAFF.